This entry features one T cell receptor (beta chain) sequence. The target antigen is unknown. Trimming took 2 bases from V and 0 from J, leaving 8 bases between them. The CDR3 has 14 residues. Germline V gene data show CDR1 as SGHAT and CDR2 as FQNNGV. The sample comes from a study of cytomegalovirus exposure and HLA in healthy donors. Study-level points and caveats: Presence/absence analysis assumed near-uniform sequencing depth across donors. It was reported in a later analysis that an Asian-associated ancestry cluster showed fewer N-insertions than the approximately 690-donor mean. A later analysis linked some 18,000 TCR beta sequences to HLA alleles at 0.05 false discovery rate.

The PCR had 60 Vbeta and 13 Jbeta primers. Using immunoSEQ multiplex PCR, the repertoire was profiled, and TCRdb retains in-frame clones only, with some absent. Here the sample spans approximately 110,000 clones, around three quarters being singletons. Sequencing was performed on PBMCs. The chain has TRBV11-2 and TRBJ2-7; D is ambiguous. The sequence derives from a woman aged 35 to 49 in good health and CMV-seropositive. CDR3 nucleotides: TGTGCCAGCAGCTTAATCAACTTCTCCTACGAGCAGTACTTC. The encoded protein is CASSLINFSYEQYF.